A single sample gave rise to the 27 T cell receptor beta chains below, sequenced in a study of response to subunit inactivated influenza vaccine. TCRdb fed the RT-PCR reads into MiXCR, producing one record per CDR3 protein. Among 550,000 to 600,000 distinct CDR3 sequences listed, around 11% were seen once. The sequences come from PBMCs from blood, collected on the day of vaccination. The source is a man in his fifties who received an inactivated influenza vaccine.

This clonotype was detected a few times. This rearrangement joins TRBV18 to TRBJ1-6, with 7 bases lining up with TRBD1. The CDR3 is 15 residues long. Trimming removed 6 bases from V and 10 bases from J; junction bases left unmatched: 12. The germline V gene has CDR1 KGHSH and CDR2 LQKENI. The CDR3 DNA sequence: TGTGCCAGCTCTCTGAGTGGGCCAGGGGGGTCACCCCTCCACTTT. This sequence encodes CASSLSGPGGSPLHF.

This chain joins TRBV20-1 and TRBJ2-3; D possibly uses TRBD1 or TRBD2 (5 bases each). CDR1 DFQATT and CDR2 SNEGSKA come from the germline V gene (reference sequence). Trimming stripped 3 bases from V and 4 bases from J, with 11 bases between. The CDR3 contains 13 residues. The CDR3 here is CSASYQGADTQYF. For the CDR3, the DNA is TGCAGTGCTAGTTACCAGGGAGCAGATACGCAGTATTTT.

V usage is TRBV5-5 and J usage is TRBJ2-7; D is unclear. The V gene lost 4 bases and the J gene lost 0 bases, with 11 bases spanning the gap. This CDR3 is 14 amino acids long. CDR1 is SGHKS, CDR2 YYEKEE, per germline (reference sequence). CDR3 coding DNA: TGTGCCAGCAGCCGGGTGGTGCACTCCTACGAGCAGTACTTC. Its protein is CASSRVVHSYEQYF.

The V gene is TRBV14, the J gene TRBJ2-2; D remains unclear. There are 12 residues in the CDR3. Trimming took off 6 bases at V and 3 bases at J, with 5 bases between the two ends. CDR1 SGHDN and CDR2 FVKESK come from the germline V gene. The CDR3 DNA reads as TGTGCCAGCAGACCATACACCGGGGAGCTGTTTTTT. This translates into CASRPYTGELFF.

The V gene is TRBV7-2, the J gene TRBJ2-5, with TRBD1 as a possible D gene (6 bases). The CDR3 covers 16 residues. Germline loops: CDR1 SGHTA, CDR2 FQGNSA. V was cut by 2 bases and J by 2 bases, with 15 bases left in between. This CDR3 reads CASSLIGQMIQETQYF. The CDR3 DNA reads TGTGCCAGCAGCTTAATTGGACAGATGATACAAGAGACCCAGTACTTC.

The chain uses TRBV24-1 and TRBJ2-3, with 11 bases identical to TRBD2. CDR1 and CDR2 from the germline V gene are KGHDR and SFDVKD. J lost 5 bases, V lost 4 bases, and 13 bases had no gene match. The CDR3 length is 18 residues. The CDR3, as DNA: TGTGCCACCAGTGACCCAAAACTAGCGGGAGTGGAGCAAGATACGCAGTATTTT. The encoded protein is CATSDPKLAGVEQDTQYF.

The CDR3 reads CASSYLGTPNTGELFF. CDR3 DNA sequence: TGTGCCAGCAGTTACCTCGGGACACCGAACACCGGGGAGCTGTTTTTT. The gene calls are TRBV6-2 or TRBV6-3 and TRBJ2-2, with D possibly TRBD1 on 6 matching bases. The germline V gene encodes CDR1 MNHEY and CDR2 SVGEGT. The V end lost 2 bases, the J end lost 0 bases, and 10 bases lay between the germline ends. The CDR3 sequence is 16 residues long.

This rearrangement joins TRBV10-3 to TRBJ2-5; 9 bases are shared with TRBD2. CDR3 length: 19 residues. V was pared by 3 bases and J by 4 bases, with 18 bases of the junction left unmatched. The V gene's germline CDR1 is ENHRY and CDR2 SYGVKD. CDR3 in amino acids: CAISEGLGVSREGRETQYF. CDR3 in DNA: TGTGCCATCAGTGAAGGGTTGGGGGTTTCGCGGGAGGGCCGAGAGACCCAGTACTTC.

This clonotype was seen more than once but under ten times. This chain uses TRBV29-1 with TRBJ2-3; the match to TRBD2 covers 9 bases. Germline loops: CDR1 SQVTM, CDR2 ANQGSEA. CDR3 length equals 15 residues. The J segment lost 2 bases and the V segment lost 6 bases, leaving 9 bases of the junction unmatched. CDR3 in DNA: TGCAGCGTCCTTATAGCGGGGGCCCTCACAGATACGCAGTATTTT. As protein: CSVLIAGALTDTQYF.

This clonotype was observed at least ten times. J is TRBJ1-1 and V is TRBV5-1; D is perhaps TRBD1 (5 bases). There are 15 residues in the CDR3. Germline CDR1 SGHRS, CDR2 YFSETQ. V lost 3 bases and J lost 1, with 13 bases in between. Here the CDR3 DNA reads TGCGCCAGCAGCTCTGAGGGACTCCAGAACACTGAAGCTTTCTTT. This encodes CASSSEGLQNTEAFF.

This rearrangement joins TRBV6-2 or TRBV6-3 to TRBJ2-3; the D is unclear. The CDR3 contains 15 residues. Trimming stripped 2 bases from V and 2 bases from J, with 11 bases between. Germline CDR1 and CDR2: MNHEY and SVGEGT. The CDR3 reads CASSYGILITDTQYF. The CDR3 nucleotides read TGTGCCAGCAGTTACGGGATCCTAATCACAGATACGCAGTATTTT.

The chain recombines TRBV7-2 with TRBJ2-7; the D is unclear. Germline V gene lookup returns CDR1 SGHTA and CDR2 FQGNSA. The CDR3 loop spans 12 amino acids. Trimming cost V 5 bases and J 7 bases, with 12 bases left between them. CDR3 residues: CASSRTKIEQYF. CDR3 DNA sequence: TGTGCCAGCAGCCGGACCAAAATAGAGCAGTACTTC.

The sample holds many counts of this clonotype. This chain connects TRBV12-3 or TRBV12-4 to TRBJ2-3; the match to TRBD2 covers 10 bases. With 3 bases clipped from V and 6 bases from J, the junction kept 6 bases outside the gene matches. This CDR3 has 15 amino acids. The CDR3 DNA reads TGTGCCAGCAGTTTTGTAGCGGGAGGAAGGGATACGCAGTATTTT. It yields the protein CASSFVAGGRDTQYF.

The chain recombines TRBV6-5 with TRBJ2-7; D is perhaps TRBD2 (6 bases). CDR1 MNHEY and CDR2 SVGAGI come from the germline V gene. The germline V and J ends were trimmed by 6 bases and 4 bases, with 16 bases remaining between them. The CDR3 contains 14 residues. The CDR3: CASSYNVEGYEQYF. CDR3 in DNA: TGTGCCAGCAGCTATAATGTGGAGGGTTACGAGCAGTACTTC.

This clonotype was counted a few times. This sequence joins TRBV7-2 and TRBJ1-5; possibly TRBD1 for D (5 bases). The germline V gene has CDR1 SGHTA and CDR2 FQGNSA. CDR3 length equals 15 residues. The V end was cut by 3 bases, the J end by 6 bases, with 15 bases between. The CDR3 region has the DNA TGTGCCAGCAGCTTTGGGACCGCCCTTGGTCAGCCCCAGCATTTT. Translating gives CASSFGTALGQPQHF.

CDR3 loop: CASRGTGGNYEQYF. The CDR3 region has the DNA TGTGCCAGCAGGGGGACAGGGGGGAACTACGAGCAGTACTTC. This rearrangement joins TRBV6-1 to TRBJ2-7, with 11 bases identical to TRBD1. CDR1 is MNHNS, CDR2 SASEGT, per germline. V shed 6 bases and J 3 bases; nucleotides not matched to a gene: 4. This CDR3 contains 14 residues.

This clonotype has more than one count but fewer than ten. The genes are TRBV10-3 and TRBJ2-3; TRBD2 matches 13 bases. J gave up 1 base and V 0 bases, and 1 base lay outside the gene matches. This CDR3 has 17 amino acids. The germline V gene has CDR1 ENHRY and CDR2 SYGVKD. CDR3 nucleotides: TGTGCCATCAGTGAGTCAACTAGCGGGGGGGGCACAGATACGCAGTATTTT. Translation gives CAISESTSGGGTDTQYF.

This clonotype was counted between two and nine times. J is TRBJ2-1 and V is TRBV12-3 or TRBV12-4; 9 bases agree with TRBD1. The junction had 4 bases not matched to a gene; V was cut back by 7 bases and J by 3 bases. This CDR3 contains 14 residues. For the CDR3, the DNA is TGTGCCAGCATAAAGGGACAGGGCTACAATGAGCAGTTCTTC. Its translation: CASIKGQGYNEQFF.

This clonotype was detected a few times. The V gene is TRBV9, the J gene TRBJ2-1, with 10 bases aligning to TRBD2. The trim removed 4 bases at V and 6 bases at J, leaving 10 bases unmatched. Germline V gene sequence: CDR1 SGDLS, CDR2 YYNGEE. There are 16 residues in the CDR3. For the CDR3, the DNA is TGTGCCAGCAGCACACAAGCGGGAGGGCCCTCCAATGAGCAGTTCTTC. Amino acids: CASSTQAGGPSNEQFF.

This clonotype was recorded a few times. This rearrangement joins TRBV25-1 to TRBJ2-1; 7 bases agree with TRBD1. J gave up 8 bases and V 3 bases, and 4 bases lay outside the gene matches. Germline loops: CDR1 MGHDK, CDR2 SYGVNS. The CDR3 contains 13 residues. CDR3 sequence: CASSDWDSDEQFF. As DNA, the CDR3 is TGTGCCAGCAGTGATTGGGACAGTGATGAGCAGTTCTTC.

The sample holds a few counts of this clonotype. The rearrangement uses TRBV6-5 and TRBJ1-1; TRBD1 might be the D (5 bases). The CDR3 consists of 15 residues. Germline V CDR1 and CDR2: MNHEY, SVGAGI. Trimming removed 0 bases at V and 2 bases at J, with 10 bases between. CDR3 bases: TGTGCCAGCAGTTACTCCGGGACGGTTAACACTGAAGCTTTCTTT. This translates into CASSYSGTVNTEAFF.

This clonotype has just a few counts. J is TRBJ2-2 and V is TRBV20-1; 8 nucleotides align to TRBD2. This CDR3 is 15 amino acids long. The germline V gene encodes CDR1 DFQATT and CDR2 SNEGSKA (reference sequence). Germline trimming cut 6 bases from V and 4 bases from J; bases unmatched to any gene: 10. CDR3 region: CSAPLGGGLTGELFF. Written as DNA, the CDR3 is TGCAGTGCCCCCCTCGGGGGGGGCCTCACCGGGGAGCTGTTTTTT.

This clonotype was seen many times. The chain couples TRBV28 to TRBJ2-7; D might be TRBD1 (6 bases). V dropped 2 bases and J dropped 2 bases, with 13 bases sitting between them. Looked up from germline, CDR1 is MDHEN and CDR2 is SYDVKM. The CDR3 covers 15 residues. The CDR3, as DNA: TGTGCCAGCAGTTTAGCGGCTGGACAGACCTACGAGCAGTACTTC. Translated, it gives CASSLAAGQTYEQYF.

CDR3 amino acids: CASSPPPPGRRSNEQYF. The DNA for the CDR3 is TGTGCCAGCTCACCACCACCCCCGGGACGCAGGTCTAACGAGCAGTACTTC. V is TRBV18 and J is TRBJ2-7; perhaps D is TRBD1 or TRBD2 (5 bases each). V dropped 0 bases and J dropped 5 bases, with 20 bases sitting between them. Germline-derived CDR1 and CDR2 are KGHSH and LQKENI. The CDR3 length is 17 residues. Supplemented by reference TRBV18 and TRBJ2-7, the full variable domain reads NAGVMQNPRHLVRRRGQEARLRCSPMKGHSHVYWYRQLPEEGLKFMVYLQKENIIDESGMPKERFSAEFPKEGPSILRIQQVVRGDSAAYFCASSPPPPGRRSNEQYFGPGTRLTVT.

This clonotype came up a few times. The rearrangement uses TRBV3-1 and TRBJ2-1; D unclear. The V end lost 3 bases, the J end lost 7 bases, and 13 bases lay between the germline ends. The germline V gene has CDR1 LGHDT and CDR2 YNNKEL (reference sequence). This CDR3 contains 14 residues. The CDR3: CASSQDPARNEQFF. The CDR3 DNA sequence: TGTGCCAGCAGCCAGGATCCCGCTAGAAATGAGCAGTTCTTC.

This rearrangement joins TRBV10-2 to TRBJ2-7, with no clear D. The CDR3 length is 14 residues. Trimming removed 3 bases at V and 2 bases at J, with 11 bases between. Germline V gene sequence: CDR1 WSHSY, CDR2 SAAADI. The CDR3 spells CASSEAESTYEQYF. In nucleotides, the CDR3 is TGCGCCAGCAGTGAAGCAGAGAGCACCTACGAGCAGTACTTC.

This chain uses TRBV20-1 with TRBJ2-1, with 12 positions matching TRBD2. Unmatched junction bases numbered 13, after V lost 1 base and J lost 0 bases. The CDR3 has 20 residues. CDR1 is DFQATT, CDR2 SNEGSKA, per germline (reference sequence). CDR3 amino acids: CSARVGLAGSQMGSYNEQFF. CDR3 bases: TGCAGTGCTAGAGTAGGACTAGCGGGATCACAAATGGGCTCCTACAATGAGCAGTTCTTC.